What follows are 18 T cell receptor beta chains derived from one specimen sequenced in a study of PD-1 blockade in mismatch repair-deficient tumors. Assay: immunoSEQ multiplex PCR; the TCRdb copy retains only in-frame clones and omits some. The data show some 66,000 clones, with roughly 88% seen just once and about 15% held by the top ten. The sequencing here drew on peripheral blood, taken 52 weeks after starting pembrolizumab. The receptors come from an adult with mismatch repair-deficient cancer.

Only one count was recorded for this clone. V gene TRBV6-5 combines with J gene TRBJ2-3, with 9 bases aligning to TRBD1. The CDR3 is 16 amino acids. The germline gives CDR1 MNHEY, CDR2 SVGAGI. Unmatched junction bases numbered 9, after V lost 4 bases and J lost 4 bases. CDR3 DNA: TGTGCCAGCAGTTCACGGGACAGGGTTCGGGCAGATACGCAGTATTTT. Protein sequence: CASSSRDRVRADTQYF.

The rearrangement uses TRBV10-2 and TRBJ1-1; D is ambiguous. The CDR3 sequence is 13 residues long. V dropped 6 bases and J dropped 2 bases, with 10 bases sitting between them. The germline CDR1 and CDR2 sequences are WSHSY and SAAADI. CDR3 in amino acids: CASSLTANTEAFF. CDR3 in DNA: TGCGCCAGCAGCCTAACCGCAAACACTGAAGCTTTCTTT.

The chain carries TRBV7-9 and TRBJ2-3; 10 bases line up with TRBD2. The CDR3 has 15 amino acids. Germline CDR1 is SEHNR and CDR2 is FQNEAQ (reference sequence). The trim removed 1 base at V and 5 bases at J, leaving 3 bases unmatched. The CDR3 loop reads CASSLEIAGGDTQYF. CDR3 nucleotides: TGTGCCAGCAGCTTAGAGATAGCGGGAGGAGATACGCAGTATTTT.

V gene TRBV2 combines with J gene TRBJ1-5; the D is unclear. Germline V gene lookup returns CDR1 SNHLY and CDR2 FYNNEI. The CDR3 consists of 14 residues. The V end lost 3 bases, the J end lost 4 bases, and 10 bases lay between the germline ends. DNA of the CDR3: TGTGCCAGCAGTGAGCAGAGCCCTAATCAGCCCCAGCATTTT. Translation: CASSEQSPNQPQHF.

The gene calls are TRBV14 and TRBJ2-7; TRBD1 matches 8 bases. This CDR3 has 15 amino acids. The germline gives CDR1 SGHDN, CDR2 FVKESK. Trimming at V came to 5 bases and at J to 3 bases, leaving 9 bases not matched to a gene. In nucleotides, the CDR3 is TGTGCCAGCAGCTCCCGGACAGGGTCAGACTACGAGCAGTACTTC. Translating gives CASSSRTGSDYEQYF.

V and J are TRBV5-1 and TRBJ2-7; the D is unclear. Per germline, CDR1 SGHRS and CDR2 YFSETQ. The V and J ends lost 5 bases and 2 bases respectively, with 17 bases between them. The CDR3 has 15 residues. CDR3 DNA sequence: TGCGCCAGCAGGAGCGAAGGGTCACCGGCCTACGAGCAGTACTTC. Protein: CASRSEGSPAYEQYF.

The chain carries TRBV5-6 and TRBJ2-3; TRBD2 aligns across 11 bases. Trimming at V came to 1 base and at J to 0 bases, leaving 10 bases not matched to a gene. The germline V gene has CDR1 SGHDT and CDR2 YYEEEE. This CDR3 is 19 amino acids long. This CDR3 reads CASSLYSMGLAESTDTQYF. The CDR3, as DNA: TGTGCCAGCAGCTTGTATAGCATGGGACTAGCGGAAAGCACAGATACGCAGTATTTT.

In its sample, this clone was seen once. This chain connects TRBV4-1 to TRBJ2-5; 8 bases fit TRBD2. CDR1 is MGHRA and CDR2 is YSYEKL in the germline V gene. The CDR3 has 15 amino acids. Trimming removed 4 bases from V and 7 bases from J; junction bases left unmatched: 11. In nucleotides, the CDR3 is TGCGCCAGCAGCCCCCAGGGTAGCGGGATGGCGACCCAGTACTTC. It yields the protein CASSPQGSGMATQYF.

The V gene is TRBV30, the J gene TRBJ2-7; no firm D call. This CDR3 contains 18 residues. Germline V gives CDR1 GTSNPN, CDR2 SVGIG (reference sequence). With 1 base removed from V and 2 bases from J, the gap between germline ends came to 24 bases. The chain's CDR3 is CAWSADPPIGESPYEQYF. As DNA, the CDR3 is TGTGCCTGGAGTGCAGATCCCCCCATCGGCGAATCACCCTACGAGCAGTACTTC. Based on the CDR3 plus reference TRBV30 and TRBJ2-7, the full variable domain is SQTIHQWPATLVQPVGSPLSLECTVEGTSNPNLYWYRQAAGRGLQLLFYSVGIGQISSEVPQNLSASRPQDRQFILSSKKLLLSDSGFYLCAWSADPPIGESPYEQYFGPGTRLTVT.

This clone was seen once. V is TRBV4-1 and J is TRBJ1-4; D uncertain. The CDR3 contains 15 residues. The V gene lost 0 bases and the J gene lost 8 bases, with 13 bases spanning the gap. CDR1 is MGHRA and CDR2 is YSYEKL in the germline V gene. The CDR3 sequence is CASSQESGSSEKLFF. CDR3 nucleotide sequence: TGCGCCAGCAGCCAAGAATCGGGGTCCAGCGAAAAACTGTTTTTT.

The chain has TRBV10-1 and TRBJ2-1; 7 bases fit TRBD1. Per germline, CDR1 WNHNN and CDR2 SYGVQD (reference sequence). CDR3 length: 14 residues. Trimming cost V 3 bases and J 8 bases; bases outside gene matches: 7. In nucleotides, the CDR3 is TGCGCCAGCAGTGATGGCAGGGGGTACGATGAGCAGTTCTTC. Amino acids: CASSDGRGYDEQFF.

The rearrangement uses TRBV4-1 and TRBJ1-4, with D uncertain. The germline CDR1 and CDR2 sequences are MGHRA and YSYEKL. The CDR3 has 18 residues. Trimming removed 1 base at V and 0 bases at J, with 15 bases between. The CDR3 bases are TGCGCCAGCAGCCAAGCGACCCCACCAGTCCCAACTAATGAAAAACTGTTTTTT. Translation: CASSQATPPVPTNEKLFF.

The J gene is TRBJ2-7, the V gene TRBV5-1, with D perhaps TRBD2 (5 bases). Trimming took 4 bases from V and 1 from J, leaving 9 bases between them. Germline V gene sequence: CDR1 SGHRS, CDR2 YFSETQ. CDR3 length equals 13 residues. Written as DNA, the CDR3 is TGCGCCAGCAGCCCGCCGGGGTCCTACGAGCAGTACTTC. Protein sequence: CASSPPGSYEQYF. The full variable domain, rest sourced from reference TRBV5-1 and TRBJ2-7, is KAGVTQTPRYLIKTRGQQVTLSCSPISGHRSVSWYQQTPGQGLQFLFEYFSETQRNKGNFPGRFSGRQFSNSRSEMNVSTLELGDSALYLCASSPPGSYEQYFGPGTRLTVT.

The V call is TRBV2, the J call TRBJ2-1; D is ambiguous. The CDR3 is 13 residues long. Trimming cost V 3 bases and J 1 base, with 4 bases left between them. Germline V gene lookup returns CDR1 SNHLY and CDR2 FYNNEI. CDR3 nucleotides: TGTGCCAGCAGTGACAGGTCCTACAATGAGCAGTTCTTC. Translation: CASSDRSYNEQFF.

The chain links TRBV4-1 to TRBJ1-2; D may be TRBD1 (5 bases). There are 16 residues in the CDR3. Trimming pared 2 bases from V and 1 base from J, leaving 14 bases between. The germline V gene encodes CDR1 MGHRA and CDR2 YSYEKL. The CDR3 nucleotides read TGCGCCAGCAGCCAAACCGGGACTCAGATTAACTATGGCTACACCTTC. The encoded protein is CASSQTGTQINYGYTF.

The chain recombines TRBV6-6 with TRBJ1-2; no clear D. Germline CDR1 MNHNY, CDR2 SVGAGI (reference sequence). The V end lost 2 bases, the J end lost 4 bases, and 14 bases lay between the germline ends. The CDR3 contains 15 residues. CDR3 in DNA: TGTGCCAGCAGTTACGAAGGTTCTGCAATCTATGGCTACACCTTC. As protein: CASSYEGSAIYGYTF.

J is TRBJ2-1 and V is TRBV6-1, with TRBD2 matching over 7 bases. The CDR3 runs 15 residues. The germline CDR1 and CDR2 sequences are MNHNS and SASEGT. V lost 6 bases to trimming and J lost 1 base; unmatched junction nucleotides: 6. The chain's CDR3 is CASSVAGQSYNEQFF. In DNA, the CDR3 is TGTGCCAGCAGCGTAGCGGGCCAGTCCTACAATGAGCAGTTCTTC.

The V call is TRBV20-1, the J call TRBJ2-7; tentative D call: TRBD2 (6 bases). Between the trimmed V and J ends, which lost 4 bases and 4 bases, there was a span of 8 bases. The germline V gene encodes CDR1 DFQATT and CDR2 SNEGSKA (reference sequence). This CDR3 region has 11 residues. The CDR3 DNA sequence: TGCAGTGCTATGCGGGGTTACGAGCAGTACTTC. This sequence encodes CSAMRGYEQYF.